A single T cell receptor (beta chain) is shown here with its context. The sample is drawn from a study of OX40 agonist ivuxolimab in advanced cancers. Turning to the study itself: While on treatment, patients had intravenous ivuxolimab at 0.01 to 10 mg/kg every 2 weeks. Patients were about 83% male with ages roughly 23 to 79, mean roughly 64. The study reported partial responses in three patients: one hepatocellular carcinoma, two cutaneous melanoma.

Here immunoSEQ multiplex PCR was the method, and the copy in TCRdb shows in-frame clones only, minus some. The profile shows about 94,000 clones, 87% of them singletons. The CDR3 is 13 amino acids. The V gene's germline CDR1 is SNHLY and CDR2 FYNNEI. V lost 6 bases and J lost 0, with 9 bases in between. The origin of this receptor is an adult with an advanced solid tumor such as melanoma, head and neck, liver or kidney cancer. The chain combines TRBV2 with TRBJ2-7; a weak D match, TRBD1 (6 bases). The sample was CD4+ or CD8+ T cells sorted from blood, taken in a trial of the OX40 agonist ivuxolimab. This chain's CDR3 is CASRGDISYEQYF. The CDR3 coding sequence is TGTGCCAGCAGAGGGGACATCTCCTACGAGCAGTACTTC.